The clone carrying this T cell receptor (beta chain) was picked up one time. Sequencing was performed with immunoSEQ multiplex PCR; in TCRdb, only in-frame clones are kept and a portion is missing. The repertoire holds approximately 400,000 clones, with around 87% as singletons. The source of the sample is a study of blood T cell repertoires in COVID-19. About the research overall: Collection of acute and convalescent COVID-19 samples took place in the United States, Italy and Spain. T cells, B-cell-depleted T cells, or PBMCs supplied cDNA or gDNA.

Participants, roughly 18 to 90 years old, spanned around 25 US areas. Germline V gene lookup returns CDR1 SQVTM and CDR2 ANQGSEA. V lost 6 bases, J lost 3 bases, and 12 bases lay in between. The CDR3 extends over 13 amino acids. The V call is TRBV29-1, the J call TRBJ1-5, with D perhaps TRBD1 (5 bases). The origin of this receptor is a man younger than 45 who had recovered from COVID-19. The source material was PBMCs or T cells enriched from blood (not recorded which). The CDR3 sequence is CSVLDSYNQPQHF. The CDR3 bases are TGCAGCGTGCTCGACAGTTACAATCAGCCCCAGCATTTT.